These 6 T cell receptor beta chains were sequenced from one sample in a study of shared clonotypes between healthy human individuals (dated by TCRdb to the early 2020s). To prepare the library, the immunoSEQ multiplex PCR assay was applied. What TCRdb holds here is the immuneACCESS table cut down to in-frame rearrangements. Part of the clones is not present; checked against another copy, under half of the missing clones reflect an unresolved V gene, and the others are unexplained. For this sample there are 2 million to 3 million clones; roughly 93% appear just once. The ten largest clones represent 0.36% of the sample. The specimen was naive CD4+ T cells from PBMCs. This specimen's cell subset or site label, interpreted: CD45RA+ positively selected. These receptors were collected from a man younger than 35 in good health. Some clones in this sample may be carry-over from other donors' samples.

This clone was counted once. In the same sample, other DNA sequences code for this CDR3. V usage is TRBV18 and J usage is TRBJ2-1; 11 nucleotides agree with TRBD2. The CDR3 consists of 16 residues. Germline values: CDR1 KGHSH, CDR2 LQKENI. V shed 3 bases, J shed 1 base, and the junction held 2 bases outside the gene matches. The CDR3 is CASSPGTSGSYNEQFF. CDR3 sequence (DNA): TGTGCCAGCTCACCCGGGACTAGCGGTTCCTACAATGAGCAGTTCTTC.

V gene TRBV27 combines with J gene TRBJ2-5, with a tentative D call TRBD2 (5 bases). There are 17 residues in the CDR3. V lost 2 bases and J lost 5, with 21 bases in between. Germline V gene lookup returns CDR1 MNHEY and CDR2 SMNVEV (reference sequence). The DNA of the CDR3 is TGTGCCAGCAGTTTAGGGGTTGGAGCGTCGCGGAGGGAGACCCAGTACTTC. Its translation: CASSLGVGASRRETQYF.

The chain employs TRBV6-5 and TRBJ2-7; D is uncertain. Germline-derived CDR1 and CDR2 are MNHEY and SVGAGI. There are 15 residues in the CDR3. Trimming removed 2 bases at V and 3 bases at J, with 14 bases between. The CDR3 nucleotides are TGTGCCAGCAGTTACCGTCCCTCCCTAAACTACGAGCAGTACTTC. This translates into CASSYRPSLNYEQYF.

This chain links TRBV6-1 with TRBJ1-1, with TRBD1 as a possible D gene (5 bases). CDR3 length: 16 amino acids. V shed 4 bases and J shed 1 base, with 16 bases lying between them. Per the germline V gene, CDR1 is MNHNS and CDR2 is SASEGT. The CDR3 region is CASSGQRWGGNTEAFF. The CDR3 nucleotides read TGTGCCAGCAGTGGACAGAGATGGGGGGGGAACACTGAAGCTTTCTTT.

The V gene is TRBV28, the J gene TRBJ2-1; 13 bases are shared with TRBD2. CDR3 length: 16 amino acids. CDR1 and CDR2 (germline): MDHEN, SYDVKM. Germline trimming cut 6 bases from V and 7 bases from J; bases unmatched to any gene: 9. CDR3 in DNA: TGTGCCAGCAGGGGCCGACTAGCGGGAGGAAGAAATGAGCAGTTCTTC. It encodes CASRGRLAGGRNEQFF.

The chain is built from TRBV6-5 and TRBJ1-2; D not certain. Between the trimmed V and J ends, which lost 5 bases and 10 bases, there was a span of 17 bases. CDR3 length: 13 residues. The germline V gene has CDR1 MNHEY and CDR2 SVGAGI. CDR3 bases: TGTGCCAGCAGTACCTCAGGTGGAGGCCTCTACACCTTC. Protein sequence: CASSTSGGGLYTF.